This T cell receptor beta chain stems from a study of blood T cell repertoires in COVID-19. Across the whole study: Acute and convalescent COVID-19 samples came from the United States, Italy and Spain.

Original processing methods: Cell counts per sample came from amplifying reference gene primers. Generated by immunoSEQ multiplex PCR, the TCRdb table keeps only in-frame clones and is missing some. That table furnishes V, J and clone size, whereas the DNA furnished D and trimming. This sample yields some 140,000 clones, of which roughly nine tenths are seen a single time; approximately 0.59% belongs to the top ten. The germline V gene encodes CDR1 MNHEY and CDR2 SVGAGI. This CDR3 comprises 14 residues. The germline V and J ends were trimmed by 0 bases and 3 bases, with 8 bases remaining between them.

The J gene is TRBJ1-2, the V gene TRBV6-5; D is unclear. The sequence derives from a man aged 50 to 59 with acute or convalescent COVID-19. Sequences were obtained from peripheral blood. In DNA form, the CDR3 reads TGTGCCAGCAGTTACTCGCCCTACGACTATGGCTACACCTTC. This translates into CASSYSPYDYGYTF.